A single TCR beta chain is shown here with its context. The antigen is undetermined. The sample originates from a study of identifying expanded T cells in peripheral blood. Study-level results: Clone count variance between roughly 2-week samples rose with total template count.

Assay: immunoSEQ multiplex PCR; the TCRdb copy retains only in-frame clones and omits some. Among 84,000 or so clones listed, around nine tenths were seen once. During the collection period, no donor immune events like infections were recorded. With 0 bases removed from V and 6 bases from J, the gap between germline ends came to 14 bases. The CDR3 loop spans 16 amino acids. Per germline, CDR1 SGHVS and CDR2 FNYEAQ. The source of this sequence is a person aged 18 to 75 in good health. The chain has TRBV7-6 and TRBJ1-4; tentatively, D is TRBD1 (6 bases). The sequenced sample was blood. This CDR3 is CASSLAAGVEYEKLFF. For the CDR3, the DNA is TGTGCCAGCAGCTTAGCGGCAGGGGTGGAATATGAAAAACTGTTTTTT.